Listed below are T cell receptor beta chains from one sample, sequenced in a study of glioma-infiltrating T cells after dendritic cell vaccination. Assay used: immunoSEQ multiplex PCR; TCRdb lists only in-frame clones, some missing. This table has approximately 90,000 clones, 75% to 90% appearing once. The starting material was blood, obtained after dendritic cell vaccination. The receptors originated from a human donor with glioblastoma. CDR3s include the opening cysteine and the closing phenylalanine or tryptophan. A D gene is named only where the DNA matches it firmly. The listing skips clone size in some rows; elsewhere it reads once, few, many or a size class.

D	size	V	J	DNA	CDR3
.	.	TRBV10-1	TRBJ1-1	TGCGCCAGCAGCGCCAGGGGCTTGGTCGCTGAAGCTTTCTTT	CASSARGLVAEAFF
TRBD2	.	TRBV2	TRBJ2-3	TGTGCCAGCCAGACTAGCGGGGGGGAGGAAAGCACAGATACGCAGTATTTT	CASQTSGGEESTDTQYF
.	once	TRBV4-1	TRBJ1-2	TGCGCCAGCAGCCAAGATTTTCTCAGGGGCCTAGGAGGCTACACCTTC	CASSQDFLRGLGGYTF
TRBD1	.	TRBV15	TRBJ2-1	TGTGCCACCACCTTGTTACAGGGGGGTCGGGAGCAGTTCTTC	CATTLLQGGREQFF
TRBD2	once	TRBV9	TRBJ2-1	TGTGCCAGCAGCGTAGGTGGGGGGGGCTACAATGAGCAGTTCTTC	CASSVGGGGYNEQFF
TRBD1	few	TRBV10-3	TRBJ1-5	TGTGGCTCCGCGGGGGACAGGGGTTTTCCCCAGCATTTT	CGSAGDRGFPQHF
.	.	TRBV6-4	TRBJ1-2	TGTGCCAGCAGTAGTGATGGGGGACTGGGTGGCTACACCTTC	CASSSDGGLGGYTF
TRBD1	.	TRBV6-5	TRBJ1-1	TGTGCCAGCAGACCTACCGGGACAGGGGACACTGAAGCTTTCTTT	CASRPTGTGDTEAFF
TRBD1	.	TRBV12-5	TRBJ1-4	TGTGCTAGTGGCCTTGCGACAGGGGGGACTAATGAAAAACTGTTTTTT	CASGLATGGTNEKLFF
TRBD2	.	TRBV5-4	TRBJ2-7	TGTGCCAGCAGCTTTCCCCACCAGACTAGCGGATCCTACGAGCAGTACTTC	CASSFPHQTSGSYEQYF
TRBD1	.	TRBV7-9	TRBJ1-1	TGTGCCAGCAGCACAGAAAAGGGACAGAACGCTTTCTTT	CASSTEKGQNAFF
TRBD1	.	TRBV5-4	TRBJ1-5	TGTGCCAGCAGCTTGCAAGGACAGGGGAGCAATCAGCCCCAGCATTTT	CASSLQGQGSNQPQHF
TRBD2	.	TRBV5-1	TRBJ2-1	TGCGCCAGCAGCTCCGGACTAGCGGGAGGGTACAATGAGCAGTTCTTC	CASSSGLAGGYNEQFF
TRBD2	.	TRBV5-1	TRBJ2-1	TGCGCCAGCAGCTTGGCCGCGACTAGCGGGGGGGCGGGTGAGCAGTTCTTC	CASSLAATSGGAGEQFF
TRBD1	.	TRBV5-1	TRBJ1-1	TGCGCCAGCAGCTTGGTAGCCCTCGAAGGACCTGGGACAGGTGGAGGGTACATGAACACTGAAGCTTTCTTT	CASSLVALEGPGTGGGYMNTEAFF
.	.	TRBV19	TRBJ1-4	TGTGCCAGTCGCACTACAGGGAACCGTAATGAAAAACTGTTTTTT	CASRTTGNRNEKLFF
TRBD2	.	TRBV7-8	TRBJ2-3	TGTGCCAGCAGCTTAACTAGCGGCGTCCAAACAGATACGCAGTATTTT	CASSLTSGVQTDTQYF
.	.	TRBV10-2	TRBJ1-1	TGCGCCAGCAGTAGGGGGGGTCGAGGGGTTCACACTGAAGCTTTCTTT	CASSRGGRGVHTEAFF
.	.	TRBV1	TRBJ2-1	TGCACCAGCAGCAAGATCGGCGGGAGTTCCTACAATGAGCAGTTCTTC	CTSSKIGGSSYNEQFF
TRBD1	.	TRBV5-1	TRBJ1-2	TGCGCCAAAAGAAAGGGGGCATCCTACTATGGCTACACCTTC	CAKRKGASYYGYTF